This entry concerns a single T cell receptor (beta chain). This sample stems from a study of blood T cell repertoires in COVID-19. Study background: Sample material is recorded as cDNA or gDNA derived from T cells, B-cell-depleted T cells, or PBMCs.

As originally analysed: Cell counts per sample came from amplifying reference gene primers. Assay used: immunoSEQ multiplex PCR; TCRdb lists only in-frame clones, some missing. V and J calls and clone size are copied from that table; D and trimming were computed from the DNA. Of tens of thousands of clones listed, 82% are singletons. Trimming cost V 5 bases and J 4 bases, with 8 bases left between them. This CDR3 is 12 amino acids long. The sample taken for sequencing was peripheral blood. The gene calls are TRBV12-3 or TRBV12-4 and TRBJ1-2, with D unclear. The receptor comes from a man older than 75 with COVID-19, enrolled during active disease. This CDR3 is CASSTEGYGYTF. CDR3 sequence (DNA): TGTGCCAGCAGTACTGAGGGCTATGGCTACACCTTC.